A selection of T cell receptor beta chains follows, all from one sample in a study of cytomegalovirus exposure and HLA in healthy donors. The method was immunoSEQ multiplex PCR; TCRdb's version includes in-frame clones alone and lacks a portion of them. Of fewer than 250,000 clones listed, 70% to 80% are singletons. Sequencing was carried out using PBMCs. The source of these receptors is a girl aged 2 to 9 in good health and CMV-seronegative. The conserved cysteine and the conserved F or W are not part of the CDR3 here. The D gene is left open where the match is weak.

d_gene: .
v_gene: TRBV27
j_gene: TRBJ2-1
CDR3aa: ASNPRVGGPYNEQF

d_gene: .
v_gene: TRBV11-2
j_gene: TRBJ2-1
CDR3aa: AGSSRGDSSYNEQF

d_gene: .
v_gene: TRBV4-1
j_gene: TRBJ1-2
CDR3aa: ASSSAEDYGYT

d_gene: TRBD1
v_gene: TRBV5-6
j_gene: TRBJ2-3
CDR3aa: ASSLPDRGTDTQY

d_gene: TRBD1
v_gene: TRBV19
j_gene: TRBJ1-2
CDR3aa: ASSIGTGDYGYT

d_gene: TRBD2
v_gene: TRBV2
j_gene: TRBJ2-7
CDR3aa: ASSWTSREQY

d_gene: .
v_gene: TRBV11-2
j_gene: TRBJ1-1
CDR3aa: ASSFPLSAAEAF

d_gene: TRBD1
v_gene: TRBV27
j_gene: TRBJ1-1
CDR3aa: ASSLGQVNTEAF

d_gene: TRBD2
v_gene: TRBV2
j_gene: TRBJ2-5
CDR3aa: ASSAEGLAGGETQY

d_gene: TRBD1
v_gene: TRBV18
j_gene: TRBJ1-1
CDR3aa: ASSRDRVGPEAF

d_gene: .
v_gene: TRBV19
j_gene: TRBJ1-1
CDR3aa: ASRGRYSLNTEAF

d_gene: TRBD2
v_gene: TRBV27
j_gene: TRBJ2-1
CDR3aa: ASSFGLAGKWYEQF

d_gene: TRBD2
v_gene: TRBV11-2
j_gene: TRBJ2-3
CDR3aa: ASSLEGGYSTDTQY

d_gene: TRBD1
v_gene: TRBV5-1
j_gene: TRBJ2-3
CDR3aa: ASSLVLRGTDTQY

d_gene: TRBD1
v_gene: TRBV6-5
j_gene: TRBJ1-1
CDR3aa: ASSTGGRAF

d_gene: TRBD1
v_gene: TRBV6-6
j_gene: TRBJ2-2
CDR3aa: ASRRQGTNTGELF

d_gene: .
v_gene: TRBV19
j_gene: TRBJ2-7
CDR3aa: ASSIGTRSEQY

d_gene: TRBD2
v_gene: TRBV9
j_gene: TRBJ2-1
CDR3aa: ASSVTAGGMDEQF

d_gene: .
v_gene: TRBV5-6
j_gene: TRBJ2-1
CDR3aa: ASSSTDSTYNEQF

d_gene: TRBD1
v_gene: TRBV19
j_gene: TRBJ1-1
CDR3aa: ASRLTGGTEAF

d_gene: TRBD1
v_gene: TRBV6-1
j_gene: TRBJ1-1
CDR3aa: ASSEKGTGIRYTEAF

d_gene: .
v_gene: TRBV7-9
j_gene: TRBJ2-1
CDR3aa: ASSLRGEQF

d_gene: TRBD2
v_gene: TRBV19
j_gene: TRBJ2-7
CDR3aa: ASSITSGIEQY

d_gene: .
v_gene: TRBV21-1
j_gene: TRBJ1-2
CDR3aa: ASSKVPSTPGLPKDGYT

d_gene: .
v_gene: TRBV7-3
j_gene: TRBJ2-3
CDR3aa: ASSPMSGSTDTQY

d_gene: TRBD2
v_gene: TRBV10-2
j_gene: TRBJ2-7
CDR3aa: ASSGLSGGASYEQY

d_gene: TRBD2
v_gene: TRBV10-3
j_gene: TRBJ2-3
CDR3aa: AISAGLAGTDTQY

d_gene: TRBD1
v_gene: TRBV19
j_gene: TRBJ1-1
CDR3aa: ASSVTGWGTEAF

d_gene: .
v_gene: TRBV15
j_gene: TRBJ1-1
CDR3aa: ATSRYEQEGAEAF

d_gene: .
v_gene: TRBV5-1
j_gene: TRBJ2-7
CDR3aa: ASSLTGGTTSGYEQY

d_gene: .
v_gene: TRBV5-6
j_gene: TRBJ1-2
CDR3aa: ASSREGDGYGYT

d_gene: TRBD1
v_gene: TRBV30
j_gene: TRBJ2-7
CDR3aa: AWRRRQGLEQY

d_gene: TRBD1
v_gene: TRBV6-1
j_gene: TRBJ1-5
CDR3aa: ASSRTGNQPQH

d_gene: TRBD2
v_gene: TRBV19
j_gene: TRBJ2-5
CDR3aa: ASSIRGGQETQY

d_gene: .
v_gene: TRBV19
j_gene: TRBJ2-1
CDR3aa: AVARSSYNEQF

d_gene: TRBD2
v_gene: TRBV7-2
j_gene: TRBJ2-4
CDR3aa: ASSFSSGSLAKNIQY

d_gene: .
v_gene: TRBV6-5
j_gene: TRBJ2-7
CDR3aa: ASRVPGSDEQY

d_gene: TRBD1
v_gene: TRBV29-1
j_gene: TRBJ1-2
CDR3aa: SVEGGTRGLAGYT

d_gene: TRBD2
v_gene: TRBV2
j_gene: TRBJ2-7
CDR3aa: ASRGAGGKETYEQY

d_gene: .
v_gene: TRBV7-9
j_gene: TRBJ1-5
CDR3aa: ASSLGGDQPQH

d_gene: TRBD2
v_gene: TRBV7-9
j_gene: TRBJ2-1
CDR3aa: ASSLVAGGPGEQF

d_gene: TRBD1
v_gene: TRBV6-1
j_gene: TRBJ1-4
CDR3aa: ASSQQGATNEKLF

d_gene: TRBD1
v_gene: TRBV5-4
j_gene: TRBJ2-7
CDR3aa: ASSPGQGASYEQY

d_gene: .
v_gene: TRBV6-5
j_gene: TRBJ2-2
CDR3aa: ASSRGGDGELF

d_gene: .
v_gene: TRBV10-1
j_gene: TRBJ2-3
CDR3aa: ASRASSTDTQY

d_gene: TRBD2
v_gene: TRBV30
j_gene: TRBJ2-7
CDR3aa: AFTGTSESSYEQY

d_gene: TRBD1
v_gene: TRBV19
j_gene: TRBJ1-2
CDR3aa: ASKPDRNSNYGYT

d_gene: TRBD1
v_gene: TRBV19
j_gene: TRBJ2-7
CDR3aa: ASRGQGTYEQY

d_gene: .
v_gene: TRBV29-1
j_gene: TRBJ1-2
CDR3aa: SVDGGQRVYGYT

d_gene: .
v_gene: TRBV6-6
j_gene: TRBJ1-3
CDR3aa: ASSYSSSGNTIY